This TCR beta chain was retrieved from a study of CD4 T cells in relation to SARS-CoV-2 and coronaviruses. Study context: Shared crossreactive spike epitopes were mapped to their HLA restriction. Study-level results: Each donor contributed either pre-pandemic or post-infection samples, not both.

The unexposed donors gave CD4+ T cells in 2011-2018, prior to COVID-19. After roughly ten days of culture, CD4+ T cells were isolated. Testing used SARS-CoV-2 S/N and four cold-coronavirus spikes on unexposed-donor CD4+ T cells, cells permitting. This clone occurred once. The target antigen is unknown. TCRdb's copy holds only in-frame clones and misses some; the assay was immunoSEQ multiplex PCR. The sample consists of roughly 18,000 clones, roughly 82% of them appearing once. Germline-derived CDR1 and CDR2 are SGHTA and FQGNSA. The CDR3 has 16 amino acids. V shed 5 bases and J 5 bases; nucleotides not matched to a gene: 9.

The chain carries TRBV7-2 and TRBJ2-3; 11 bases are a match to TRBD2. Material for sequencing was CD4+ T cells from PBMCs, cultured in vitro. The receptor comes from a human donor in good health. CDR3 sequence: CASSLLAGGGGDTQYF. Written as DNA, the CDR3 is TGTGCCAGCAGCCTCCTAGCGGGAGGAGGAGGAGATACGCAGTATTTT.